The 32 T cell receptor beta chains listed next were all sequenced from one sample in a study of T-cell reconstitution after alpha-beta-depleted transplantation in children. It was with unique molecular identifiers that the TCRbeta library was prepared. Each CDR3 protein is one row after TCRdb ran MiXCR on the PCR reads. The sample shows about 98,000 distinct CDR3 sequences, about 6% of them seen only once. The source was PBMCs, mostly from graft donor cells, collected 60 days after TCRalphabeta/CD19-depleted stem cell transplant. All receptors come from a female patient aged 2-10 years who had a stem cell transplant for Fanconi anemia, so the T cells may come from the graft donor.

Many counts were recorded for this clonotype. This chain connects TRBV30 to TRBJ2-5, with TRBD2 as a possible D gene (5 bases). Germline V lookup: CDR1 GTSNPN, CDR2 SVGIG (reference sequence). The length of the CDR3 is 13 residues. The V end lost 6 bases, the J end lost 3 bases, and 14 bases lay between the germline ends. The CDR3 reads CACMRVPKETQYF. The DNA for the CDR3 is TGTGCCTGTATGCGGGTACCCAAAGAGACCCAGTACTTC.

This clonotype has at least ten counts. The J gene is TRBJ1-4, the V gene TRBV5-1, with a tentative D call TRBD1 (5 bases). This CDR3 has 13 residues. Per the germline V gene, CDR1 is SGHRS and CDR2 is YFSETQ. The ends were cut back, 10 bases at V and 3 bases at J, with 13 bases in the middle. The CDR3 DNA is TGCGCCTGCTCGATGGGGGCTAATGAAAAACTGTTTTTT. Translated: CACSMGANEKLFF.

This clonotype was observed many times. The rearrangement uses TRBV7-2 and TRBJ2-7; TRBD1 matches at 10 bases. V was pared by 2 bases and J by 5 bases, with 3 bases of the junction left unmatched. This CDR3 is 14 amino acids long. Germline CDR1 reads SGHTA; CDR2 reads FQGNSA. CDR3 residues: CASSLRTGGNEQYF. For the CDR3, the DNA is TGTGCCAGCAGCTTAAGGACAGGGGGGAACGAGCAGTACTTC.

The sample holds many counts of this clonotype. This sequence joins TRBV29-1 and TRBJ2-4; 8 bases map to TRBD2. CDR3 length equals 14 residues. The trim removed 5 bases at V and 6 bases at J, leaving 9 bases unmatched. Germline CDR1 SQVTM, CDR2 ANQGSEA. Here the CDR3 reads CSVRILAAVNIQYF. In DNA form, the CDR3 reads TGCAGCGTTCGAATACTAGCGGCGGTAAACATTCAGTACTTC.

This clonotype was seen repeatedly, ten times or more. The chain is built from TRBV11-2 and TRBJ2-3, with 9 positions matching TRBD2. CDR1 is SGHAT and CDR2 is FQNNGV in the germline V gene. The CDR3 sequence is 16 residues long. V lost 3 bases and J lost 0; bases outside the gene matches: 4. This chain's CDR3 is CASSFPSGDSTDTQYF. The CDR3 region has the DNA TGTGCCAGCAGCTTTCCTAGCGGGGATAGCACAGATACGCAGTATTTT.

This clonotype was counted only a few times. The chain couples TRBV5-1 to TRBJ2-3; D uncertain. V lost 3 bases to trimming and J lost 0 bases, with 11 bases between them. The CDR3 loop spans 15 amino acids. Germline CDR1 SGHRS, CDR2 YFSETQ. For the CDR3, the DNA is TGCGCCAGCAGCTGGGCCGGTAGGAGCACAGATACGCAGTATTTT. The encoded protein is CASSWAGRSTDTQYF.

In its sample, this clonotype was seen many times. This chain links TRBV24-1 with TRBJ2-1, with D possibly being TRBD1 or TRBD2 (5 bases each). V was trimmed by 4 bases and J by 4 bases, leaving 13 bases between them. This CDR3 comprises 15 residues. Per germline, CDR1 KGHDR and CDR2 SFDVKD. In DNA, the CDR3 is TGTGCCACCAGTGACCCAACGGGGCGATACAATGAGCAGTTCTTC. As protein: CATSDPTGRYNEQFF.

The chain recombines TRBV7-3 with TRBJ2-6; D is unclear. The germline V gene encodes CDR1 SGHTA and CDR2 FQGTGA. V lost 6 bases, J lost 0 bases, and 9 bases lay in between. The CDR3 loop spans 15 amino acids. CDR3 amino acids: CASRLYSSGANVLTF. CDR3 nucleotide sequence: TGTGCCAGCAGGTTATACAGCTCTGGGGCCAACGTCCTGACTTTC.

The chain employs TRBV10-3 and TRBJ2-5; the match to TRBD1 covers 8 bases. The CDR3 runs to 14 residues. The V gene end was trimmed by 3 bases and the J gene end by 4 bases; junction bases not matched to a gene: 4. The germline CDR1 and CDR2 sequences are ENHRY and SYGVKD. The CDR3 sequence: CAISDPGQGETQYF. The CDR3 region has the DNA TGTGCCATCAGTGATCCCGGACAGGGAGAGACCCAGTACTTC.

This rearrangement joins TRBV5-1 to TRBJ2-2, with 9 positions matching TRBD1. V was clipped by 2 bases and J by 1 base; unmatched bases: 3. Per germline, CDR1 SGHRS and CDR2 YFSETQ. The CDR3 has 16 amino acids. CDR3 sequence (DNA): TGCGCCAGCAGCTTCACAGGGGGCCTGAACACCGGGGAGCTGTTTTTT. Protein sequence: CASSFTGGLNTGELFF.

This clonotype was seen ten or more times. The chain recombines TRBV6-1 with TRBJ1-2; D perhaps matches TRBD1 (5 bases). CDR1 MNHNS and CDR2 SASEGT come from the germline V gene. This CDR3 is built from 16 residues. V was clipped by 0 bases and J by 4 bases, with 15 bases between them. The CDR3, as DNA: TGTGCCAGCAGTGAAGCGGGGGTGAGGAGGACCTATGGCTACACCTTC. It encodes CASSEAGVRRTYGYTF.

This clonotype was seen many times. This rearrangement joins TRBV29-1 to TRBJ2-7, with 9 bases aligning to TRBD2. V was pared by 5 bases and J by 4 bases, with 6 bases of the junction left unmatched. This CDR3 is 13 amino acids long. Germline assignment: CDR1 SQVTM and CDR2 ANQGSEA. In DNA, the CDR3 is TGCAGCGTTTATGAGCGGGAGGAGTACGAGCAGTACTTC. This sequence encodes CSVYEREEYEQYF.

This clonotype occurred many times. The J gene is TRBJ2-7, the V gene TRBV20-1, with D uncertain. Germline-derived CDR1 and CDR2 are DFQATT and SNEGSKA (reference sequence). The CDR3 runs 11 residues. V was clipped by 7 bases and J by 2 bases, with 9 bases between them. This CDR3 reads CSGGRPYEQYF. The CDR3 nucleotides are TGCAGTGGAGGCAGGCCCTACGAGCAGTACTTC.

Ten or more counts support this clonotype. In DNA, the CDR3 is TGTGCCTGGAGTGTACCGGGGAGGGAGGGGCAGTTCTTC. Its protein product is CAWSVPGREGQFF. The chain employs TRBV30 and TRBJ2-1, with 7 bases identical to TRBD2. The CDR3 extends over 13 amino acids. Germline V gene data show CDR1 as GTSNPN and CDR2 as SVGIG (reference sequence). Unmatched junction bases numbered 8, after V lost 0 bases and J lost 12 bases.

This clonotype has a count of ten or more. The chain couples TRBV15 to TRBJ2-1; D is unclear. Per germline, CDR1 LNHNV and CDR2 YYDKDF (reference sequence). V lost 0 bases and J lost 6, with 9 bases in between. This CDR3 contains 14 residues. CDR3 amino acids: CATSRDGRSNEQFF. The CDR3 DNA reads as TGTGCCACCAGCAGAGATGGGCGGAGCAATGAGCAGTTCTTC.

This clonotype has at least ten counts. The chain carries TRBV5-1 and TRBJ2-1; TRBD2 aligns across 11 bases. There are 17 residues in the CDR3. V shed 1 base, J shed 7 bases, and the junction held 10 bases outside the gene matches. Germline lookup yields CDR1 SGHRS and CDR2 YFSETQ. The CDR3 sequence: CASSLYSSGRLFNEQFF. CDR3 DNA: TGCGCCAGCAGCTTGTACTCTAGCGGGAGGCTATTTAATGAGCAGTTCTTC.

This clonotype was detected many times. The chain carries TRBV12-3 or TRBV12-4 and TRBJ2-1; TRBD2 might be the D (6 bases). Trimming took 0 bases from V and 5 from J, leaving 11 bases between them. The CDR3 is made up of 15 amino acids. CDR3: CASSLAGGPNNEQFF. The CDR3 nucleotides read TGTGCCAGCAGTTTAGCGGGAGGACCCAACAATGAGCAGTTCTTC.

This clonotype appeared many times. The chain's CDR3 is CASSPDTGQGTEAFF. CDR3 DNA: TGTGCCAGCTCACCTGACACAGGACAGGGGACTGAAGCTTTCTTT. The rearrangement links TRBV18 to TRBJ1-1, with 9 bases lining up with TRBD1. The J segment lost 5 bases and the V segment lost 3 bases, leaving 7 bases of the junction unmatched. Germline-derived CDR1 and CDR2 are KGHSH and LQKENI. This CDR3 is built from 15 residues. The variable domain in full, with the rest retrieved from reference TRBV18 and TRBJ1-1, is NAGVMQNPRHLVRRRGQEARLRCSPMKGHSHVYWYRQLPEEGLKFMVYLQKENIIDESGMPKERFSAEFPKEGPSILRIQQVVRGDSAAYFCASSPDTGQGTEAFFGQGTRLTVV.

Details on this clonotype: A much more abundant neighbour one base away suggests this may be a read error. The CDR3 DNA is TGCTGTGCTAGAGAGTCTCGGGGGACTAGCGACTCCTACAATGAGCAGTTCTTC. As protein: CCARESRGTSDSYNEQFF. The chain carries TRBV20-1 and TRBJ2-1, with 10 nucleotides matching TRBD2. The CDR3 totals 18 residues. Germline V gives CDR1 DFQATT, CDR2 SNEGSKA (reference sequence).

Ten or more counts support this clonotype. The chain employs TRBV7-3 and TRBJ2-1; 14 nucleotides agree with TRBD2. CDR3 size: 18 residues. CDR1 SGHTA and CDR2 FQGTGA come from the germline V gene. V was clipped by 2 bases and J by 7 bases; unmatched bases: 10. This CDR3 reads CASSLWGVGTSGSNEQFF. The CDR3 nucleotides are TGTGCCAGCAGCTTATGGGGGGTGGGGACTAGCGGGAGTAATGAGCAGTTCTTC.

This clonotype was seen a handful of times. J is TRBJ1-1 and V is TRBV20-1, with D possibly being TRBD1 (5 bases). Germline V gene lookup returns CDR1 DFQATT and CDR2 SNEGSKA (reference sequence). CDR3 length: 16 residues. V was clipped by 5 bases and J by 2 bases, with 21 bases between them. The CDR3 loop reads CSAPSPTRALNTEAFF. Written as DNA, the CDR3 is TGCAGTGCTCCCTCCCCCACCAGGGCCTTAAACACTGAAGCTTTCTTT.

This clonotype was seen many times. The V gene is TRBV20-1, the J gene TRBJ2-5; no clear D gene. V was pared by 5 bases and J by 5 bases, with 6 bases between. The CDR3 has 10 amino acids. The germline V gene encodes CDR1 DFQATT and CDR2 SNEGSKA (reference sequence). The chain's CDR3 is CSAARETQYF. CDR3 bases: TGCAGTGCTGCGCGGGAGACCCAGTACTTC.

This clonotype has a count of ten or more. Here the CDR3 reads CASSLGVSTDTQYF. Here the CDR3 DNA reads TGCGCCAGCAGCTTGGGTGTAAGCACAGATACGCAGTATTTT. J is TRBJ2-3 and V is TRBV5-1; D gene ambiguous. In germline, CDR1 is SGHRS, CDR2 YFSETQ. This CDR3 region has 14 residues. The germline V and J ends were trimmed by 0 bases and 0 bases, with 5 bases remaining between them.

This clonotype was detected many times. J is TRBJ2-7 and V is TRBV12-3 or TRBV12-4; no reliable D call. The CDR3 sequence is 11 residues long. Trimming took off 5 bases at V and 6 bases at J, with 8 bases between the two ends. CDR3 protein: CASSPDIEQYF. The CDR3 coding sequence is TGTGCCAGCAGTCCTGACATCGAGCAGTACTTC.

This clonotype was observed at least ten times. The chain uses TRBV10-3 and TRBJ1-1; TRBD1 aligns across 11 bases. Germline assignment: CDR1 ENHRY and CDR2 SYGVKD. V was pared by 3 bases and J by 4 bases, with 10 bases of the junction left unmatched. The CDR3 is 17 residues long. Here the CDR3 DNA reads TGTGCCATCAGTGATCGGACAGGGGGCCACCCGGGCACTGAAGCTTTCTTT. This encodes CAISDRTGGHPGTEAFF.

This clonotype showed up many times. The rearrangement joins TRBV15 to TRBJ2-5, with TRBD2 matching over 10 bases. Germline CDR1 and CDR2: LNHNV and YYDKDF (reference sequence). Trimming cost V 3 bases and J 5 bases; bases outside gene matches: 3. There are 14 residues in the CDR3. CDR3 nucleotides: TGTGCCACCAGCAGGACGGGACTAGCGGAGACCCAGTACTTC. Protein sequence: CATSRTGLAETQYF. Complete variable domain (other parts from reference TRBV15 and TRBJ2-5): DAMVIQNPRYQVTQFGKPVTLSCSQTLNHNVMYWYQQKSSQAPKLLFHYYDKDFNNEADTPDNFQSRRPNTSFCFLDIRSPGLGDTAMYLCATSRTGLAETQYFGPGTRLLVL.

This clonotype was counted at least ten times. The rearrangement joins TRBV10-3 to TRBJ2-7, with 11 bases fitting TRBD1. The germline V gene encodes CDR1 ENHRY and CDR2 SYGVKD. With V trimmed by 7 bases and J by 6 bases, 5 bases remained unmatched. The CDR3 extends over 13 amino acids. The CDR3 bases are TGTGCCATCACCTTGGGACAGGGGGGCGAGCAGTACTTC. It encodes CAITLGQGGEQYF.

In this sample, this clonotype turned up many times. The J gene is TRBJ1-1, the V gene TRBV15; D not resolved. The CDR3 contains 14 residues. V lost 1 base to trimming and J lost 6 bases, with 12 bases between them. Germline V CDR1 and CDR2: LNHNV, YYDKDF (reference sequence). The CDR3 here is CATSRVARSSEAFF. CDR3 DNA: TGTGCCACCAGCAGAGTTGCCCGGTCGTCTGAAGCTTTCTTT.

This clonotype has a count of ten or more. The chain has TRBV11-2 and TRBJ2-7; 8 bases are shared with TRBD2. Trimming at V came to 6 bases and at J to 2 bases, leaving 6 bases not matched to a gene. CDR3 length: 14 amino acids. Looked up from germline, CDR1 is SGHAT and CDR2 is FQNNGV. As DNA, the CDR3 is TGTGCCAGCAGAATAGCGGGACCACCCTACGAGCAGTACTTC. Its translation: CASRIAGPPYEQYF.

This clonotype was picked up a small number of times. The chain combines TRBV12-3 or TRBV12-4 with TRBJ2-3; 9 bases agree with TRBD2. V was pared by 3 bases and J by 4 bases, with 11 bases of the junction left unmatched. The CDR3 covers 17 residues. The CDR3 DNA follows: TGTGCCAGCAGTTTTGACGTGGCGGGGGGGCCATCAGATACGCAGTATTTT. It translates to CASSFDVAGGPSDTQYF.

At least ten counts were recorded for this clonotype. The rearrangement uses TRBV10-3 and TRBJ2-7, with D maybe TRBD1 (5 bases). Germline loops: CDR1 ENHRY, CDR2 SYGVKD. V was clipped by 1 base and J by 3 bases, with 10 bases between them. CDR3 length: 14 residues. The CDR3 nucleotides read TGTGCCATCAGTGAGTTCGCAGGGATCTACGAGCAGTACTTC. It translates to CAISEFAGIYEQYF.

V is TRBV7-2 and J is TRBJ2-7; 10 nucleotides agree with TRBD1. CDR1 SGHTA and CDR2 FQGNSA come from the germline V gene. The length of the CDR3 is 15 residues. V shed 3 bases and J 2 bases; nucleotides not matched to a gene: 4. CDR3 sequence reads: CASSFGTGEAYEQYF. The CDR3, as DNA: TGTGCCAGCAGCTTTGGGACAGGGGAGGCCTACGAGCAGTACTTC.